The subject of this entry is one T cell receptor (beta chain). Its antigen is still unknown. The data are from a study of beta chain features in type 1 diabetes. Study-level results: Moderate but significant shortening of TCRB CDR3s was recorded in all four CD4+ subsets from Type 1 diabetes patients.

Expressed TCRB transcripts got sequenced, as all isolated RNA was reverse transcribed. Profiled with immunoSEQ multiplex PCR; TCRdb holds only in-frame clones, not every one. The sample contains 150,000 or so clones, approximately 62% of which appear only once. The CDR3 is 17 residues long. Per the germline V gene, CDR1 is LGHNA and CDR2 is YSLEER. The V and J ends lost 1 base and 4 bases respectively, with 18 bases between them. The clonotype was recovered from a young man with type 1 diabetes. This chain connects TRBV4-3 to TRBJ2-3, with D perhaps TRBD2 (6 bases). Sequencing input: naive CD4+ T cells from blood. The CDR3 nucleotides read TGCGCCAGCAGCCAAGGGCTTGCGGGGAGAGGCGCAGATACGCAGTATTTT. Residues: CASSQGLAGRGADTQYF.